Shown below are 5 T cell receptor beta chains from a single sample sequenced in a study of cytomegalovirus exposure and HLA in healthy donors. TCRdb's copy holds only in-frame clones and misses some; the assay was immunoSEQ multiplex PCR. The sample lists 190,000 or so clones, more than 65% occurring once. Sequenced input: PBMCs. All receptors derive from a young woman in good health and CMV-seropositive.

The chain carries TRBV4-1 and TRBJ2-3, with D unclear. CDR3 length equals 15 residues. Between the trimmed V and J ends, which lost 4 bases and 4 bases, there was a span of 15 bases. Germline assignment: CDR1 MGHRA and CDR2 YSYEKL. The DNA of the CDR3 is TGCGCCAGCAGCCGCGGCCCCAGCGCTCCAGATACGCAGTATTTT. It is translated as CASSRGPSAPDTQYF.

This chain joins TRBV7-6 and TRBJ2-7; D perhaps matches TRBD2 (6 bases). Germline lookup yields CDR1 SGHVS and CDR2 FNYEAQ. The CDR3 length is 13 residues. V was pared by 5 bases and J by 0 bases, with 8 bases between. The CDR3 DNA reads TGTGCCAGCAGCCGCGGGGCCTCCTACGAGCAGTACTTC. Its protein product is CASSRGASYEQYF.

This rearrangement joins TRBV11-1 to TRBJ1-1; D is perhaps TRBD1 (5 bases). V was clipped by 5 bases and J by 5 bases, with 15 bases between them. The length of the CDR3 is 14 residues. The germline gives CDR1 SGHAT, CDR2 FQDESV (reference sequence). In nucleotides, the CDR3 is TGTGCCAGCAGCCGTAGTTGGGGGGGGACTGAAGCTTTCTTT. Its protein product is CASSRSWGGTEAFF.

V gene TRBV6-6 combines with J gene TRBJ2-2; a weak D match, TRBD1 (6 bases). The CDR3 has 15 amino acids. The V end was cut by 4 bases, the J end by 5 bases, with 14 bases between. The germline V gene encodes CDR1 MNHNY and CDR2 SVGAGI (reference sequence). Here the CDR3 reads CASSSSDSSTGELFF. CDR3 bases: TGTGCCAGCAGTTCCTCGGACAGCTCGACCGGGGAGCTGTTTTTT.

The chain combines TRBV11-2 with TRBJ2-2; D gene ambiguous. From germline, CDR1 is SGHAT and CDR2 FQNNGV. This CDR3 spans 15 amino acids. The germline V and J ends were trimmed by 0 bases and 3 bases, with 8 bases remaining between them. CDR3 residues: CASSLDRSYTGELFF. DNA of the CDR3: TGTGCCAGCAGCTTAGACAGATCATACACCGGGGAGCTGTTTTTT.